Following are 8 T cell receptor beta chains from one sample sequenced in a study of CD8+CD57+ T cells in acquired aplastic anemia. Using genomic DNA as the template, TCR beta VDJ and CDR3 profiling was carried out. TCRdb reprocessed the reads via MiXCR and lists one record per CDR3 protein. The data hold about 98,000 distinct CDR3 sequences, with roughly 70% observed a single time. Patients who underwent sequencing had shown CD8+CD57+ cell expansion by flow cytometry. The sequenced sample was sorted CD4+, CD8+, or CD8+CD57+ T cells (not recorded which) from PBMCs. The receptor set was obtained from a human donor with aplastic anemia.

This rearrangement joins TRBV6-1 to TRBJ1-2; the match to TRBD1 covers 7 bases. The germline V gene has CDR1 MNHNS and CDR2 SASEGT. The V segment lost 6 bases and the J segment 6 bases; nucleotides outside the gene matches: 10. This CDR3 spans 14 amino acids. The chain's CDR3 is CASSRLTGLNGYTF. The CDR3 DNA reads as TGTGCCAGCAGCCGACTGACAGGGTTAAATGGCTACACCTTC.

The chain joins TRBV7-3 to TRBJ2-2; D is ambiguous. Germline V CDR1 and CDR2: SGHTA, FQGTGA. Trimming removed 0 bases at V and 6 bases at J, with 2 bases between. The CDR3 sequence is 12 residues long. The CDR3 DNA reads as TGTGCCAGCAGCTTAACCTCCGGGGAGCTGTTTTTT. Its protein product is CASSLTSGELFF.

The V call is TRBV2, the J call TRBJ2-1, with D possibly TRBD1 on 6 matching bases. CDR1 is SNHLY and CDR2 is FYNNEI in the germline V gene. This CDR3 region has 12 residues. With 6 bases removed from V and 15 bases from J, the gap between germline ends came to 18 bases. CDR3 sequence reads: CASSPSGGSRFF. The CDR3, as DNA: TGTGCCAGCAGCCCGAGTGGGGGCTCTCGGTTCTTC.

This clonotype was counted ten times or more. The chain uses TRBV16 and TRBJ2-1; 7 positions match TRBD1. The CDR3 spans 18 residues. V shed 4 bases, J shed 2 bases, and the junction held 14 bases outside the gene matches. Germline values: CDR1 KGHSY, CDR2 FQNENV. The CDR3, as DNA: TGTGCCAGCAGCCCGACTGACAGGGATCCCTTCCCCTACAATGAGCAGTTCTTC. It yields the protein CASSPTDRDPFPYNEQFF.

The chain is built from TRBV24-1 and TRBJ2-5; perhaps TRBD2 as D (5 bases). The length of the CDR3 is 16 residues. V was cut by 0 bases and J by 4 bases, with 14 bases left in between. Germline V gene data show CDR1 as KGHDR and CDR2 as SFDVKD. The CDR3 loop is CATSDLRRGTGETQYF. CDR3 sequence (DNA): TGTGCCACCAGTGATTTGCGACGGGGAACCGGAGAGACCCAGTACTTC.

The table lists this clonotype with many counts. The V call is TRBV7-9, the J call TRBJ2-6; D is unresolved. This CDR3 comprises 16 residues. Germline lookup yields CDR1 SEHNR and CDR2 FQNEAQ (reference sequence). V lost 2 bases and J 0 bases, leaving 8 bases between the germline ends. CDR3 sequence: CASSLSTRSGANVLTF. In DNA, the CDR3 is TGTGCCAGCAGCTTAAGTACCCGCTCTGGGGCCAACGTCCTGACTTTC. Based on the CDR3 plus reference TRBV7-9 and TRBJ2-6, the full variable domain is DTGVSQNPRHKITKRGQNVTFRCDPISEHNRLYWYRQTLGQGPEFLTYFQNEAQLEKSRLLSDRFSAERPKGSFSTLEIQRTEQGDSAMYLCASSLSTRSGANVLTFGAGSRLTVL.

CDR3 loop: CSAYRTSGLGETQYF. CDR3 bases: TGCAGTGCTTATCGGACTAGCGGTCTGGGAGAGACCCAGTACTTC. The chain links TRBV20-1 to TRBJ2-5, with 10 bases fitting TRBD2. V dropped 5 bases and J dropped 4; count of bases not matched to a gene: 10. Per the germline V gene, CDR1 is DFQATT and CDR2 is SNEGSKA (reference sequence). CDR3 length: 15 residues.

The CDR3 sequence: CSASRGQNTGELFF. The CDR3 DNA is TGCAGTGCTAGTAGGGGCCAGAACACCGGGGAGCTGTTTTTT. The chain joins TRBV20-1 to TRBJ2-2; D may be TRBD1 (5 bases). Germline loops: CDR1 DFQATT, CDR2 SNEGSKA (reference sequence). The CDR3 spans 14 residues. The V end lost 3 bases, the J end lost 1 base, and 9 bases lay between the germline ends.